The 14 T cell receptor beta chains below were found in one sample sequenced in a study of early T cells in non-severe SARS-CoV-2 infection. Each CDR3 protein gets one entry after TCRdb re-called the 5' RACE reads with MiXCR. The data contain 45,000 to 55,000 distinct CDR3 sequences, around 9.5% of them singletons. The sample comprised whole blood. All receptors derive from an adult who was a healthcare worker with PCR-confirmed SARS-CoV-2 infection or an uninfected control (not recorded which).

The chain combines TRBV28 with TRBJ2-5; D is perhaps TRBD2 (5 bases). Per germline, CDR1 MDHEN and CDR2 SYDVKM. The CDR3 is made up of 14 amino acids. The ends were cut back, 3 bases at V and 5 bases at J, with 13 bases in the middle. CDR3 amino acids: CASSFISGEETQYF. CDR3 DNA: TGTGCCAGCAGTTTCATAAGCGGAGAGGAGACCCAGTACTTC.

In this sample, this clonotype turned up a few times. The chain combines TRBV28 with TRBJ2-7; no firm D call. This CDR3 is built from 11 residues. Trimming shortened V by 3 bases and J by 3 bases, and 3 bases separated the two germline ends. Germline-derived CDR1 and CDR2 are MDHEN and SYDVKM. The CDR3 region is CASSFLYEQYF. Here the CDR3 DNA reads TGTGCCAGCAGTTTCCTCTACGAGCAGTACTTC.

There are a few counts of this clonotype. The chain joins TRBV7-6 to TRBJ2-1, with no clear D. This CDR3 region has 12 residues. CDR1 is SGHVS, CDR2 FNYEAQ, per germline. CDR3 nucleotide sequence: TGTGTCAGGTCCCCCAGTTTCAATGAGCAGTTCTTC. This sequence encodes CVRSPSFNEQFF.

The J gene is TRBJ2-1, the V gene TRBV7-6; D possibly corresponds to TRBD2 (5 bases). CDR1 SGHVS and CDR2 FNYEAQ come from the germline V gene. V lost 1 base, J lost 4 bases, and 20 bases lay in between. The CDR3 runs to 18 residues. The CDR3 bases are TGTGCCAGCAGCTTAGGGAAAGAGGGTTCACACCCTTACAATGAGCAGTTCTTC. Protein product: CASSLGKEGSHPYNEQFF.

The rearrangement uses TRBV20-1 and TRBJ2-3; a weak D match, TRBD2 (7 bases). Germline assignment: CDR1 DFQATT and CDR2 SNEGSKA (reference sequence). CDR3 length: 11 amino acids. Between the trimmed V and J ends, which lost 5 bases and 7 bases, there was a span of 10 bases. The CDR3 region is CSAGGANTQYF. The CDR3, as DNA: TGCAGTGCTGGGGGGGCGAATACGCAGTATTTT.

V and J are TRBV29-1 and TRBJ2-1; maybe TRBD2 (5 bases). This CDR3 has 11 amino acids. From germline, CDR1 is SQVTM and CDR2 ANQGSEA. The V and J ends lost 8 bases and 7 bases respectively, with 12 bases between them. Written as DNA, the CDR3 is TGCAGCTCCCCTACGGGGAATGAGCAGTTCTTC. Protein: CSSPTGNEQFF.

This clonotype appeared many times. This chain links TRBV11-2 with TRBJ2-1; TRBD2 matches at 7 bases. Germline assignment: CDR1 SGHAT and CDR2 FQNNGV. This CDR3 has 17 amino acids. The J segment lost 4 bases and the V segment lost 3 bases, leaving 12 bases of the junction unmatched. The DNA of the CDR3 is TGTGCCAGCAGCTTCCTTGGGGCGGGAGTGGCGTACAATGAGCAGTTCTTC. Protein sequence: CASSFLGAGVAYNEQFF.

The chain uses TRBV12-3 or TRBV12-4 and TRBJ2-3, with a weak D call TRBD2 (7 bases). The CDR3 runs 17 residues. Trimming pared 6 bases from V and 1 base from J, leaving 20 bases between. In nucleotides, the CDR3 is TGTGCCAGCAGCCCCAGGGGTAGCGGGCGGGGCACAGATACGCAGTATTTT. Amino acids: CASSPRGSGRGTDTQYF.

The chain recombines TRBV18 with TRBJ2-7, with no clear D. Germline-derived CDR1 and CDR2 are KGHSH and LQKENI. Trimming cost V 0 bases and J 3 bases, with 12 bases left between them. CDR3 length: 15 residues. The CDR3 loop is CASSPPTGRSYEQYF. The CDR3 DNA reads as TGTGCCAGCTCACCACCGACCGGTAGAAGCTACGAGCAGTACTTC.

This clonotype was counted many times. At one of its ends the junction is not consistent with the germline gene, which may arise from a read error. As DNA, the CDR3 is TGCAGTGCTAGGTCCTTCAATGAGCAGTTCTTC. It codes for CSARSFNEQFF. The chain combines TRBV20-1 with TRBJ2-1; the D is unclear. Germline CDR1 is DFQATT and CDR2 is SNEGSKA (reference sequence). The CDR3 consists of 11 residues.

CDR3 loop: CSPDYEQYF. For the CDR3, the DNA is TGCAGCCCTGATTACGAGCAGTACTTC. This sequence joins TRBV29-1 and TRBJ2-7; no definite D call. Germline V CDR1 and CDR2: SQVTM, ANQGSEA. CDR3 length: 9 residues. Between the trimmed V and J ends, which lost 8 bases and 4 bases, there was a span of 6 bases.

This clonotype was recorded once. The V and J genes are TRBV7-9 and TRBJ2-5; D unresolved. V shed 2 bases and J shed 2 bases, with 6 bases lying between them. Germline V gene data show CDR1 as SEHNR and CDR2 as FQNEAQ (reference sequence). The CDR3 is made up of 13 amino acids. CDR3 in amino acids: CASSLLGQETQYF. CDR3 nucleotide sequence: TGTGCCAGCAGCTTACTCGGACAAGAGACCCAGTACTTC. The whole variable domain, remainder taken from reference TRBV7-9 and TRBJ2-5, is DTGVSQNPRHKITKRGQNVTFRCDPISEHNRLYWYRQTLGQGPEFLTYFQNEAQLEKSRLLSDRFSAERPKGSFSTLEIQRTEQGDSAMYLCASSLLGQETQYFGPGTRLLVL.

This clonotype was detected many times. This chain connects TRBV12-3 or TRBV12-4 to TRBJ2-2; 7 bases match TRBD1. V dropped 5 bases and J dropped 0; count of bases not matched to a gene: 6. CDR3 length: 16 residues. The DNA for the CDR3 is TGTGCCAGCAGTCAACAGGGGCGGGCGAACACCGGGGAGCTGTTTTTT. Its translation: CASSQQGRANTGELFF.

J is TRBJ2-7 and V is TRBV27, with D possibly being TRBD1 (6 bases). The CDR3 contains 14 residues. The V end lost 5 bases, the J end lost 1 base, and 12 bases lay between the germline ends. The germline V gene has CDR1 MNHEY and CDR2 SMNVEV (reference sequence). The CDR3 bases are TGTGCCAGCAGTCCCCAGACAGGATCCTACGAGCAGTACTTC. This encodes CASSPQTGSYEQYF.